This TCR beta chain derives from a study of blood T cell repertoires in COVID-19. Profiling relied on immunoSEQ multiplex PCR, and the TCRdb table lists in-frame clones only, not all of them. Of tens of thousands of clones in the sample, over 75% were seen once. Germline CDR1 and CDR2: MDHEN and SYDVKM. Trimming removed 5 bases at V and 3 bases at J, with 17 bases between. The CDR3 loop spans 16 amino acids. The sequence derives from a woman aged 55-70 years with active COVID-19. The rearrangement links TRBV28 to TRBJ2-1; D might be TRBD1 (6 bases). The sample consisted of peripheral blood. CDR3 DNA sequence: TGTGCCAGCAGTCCCCTAGGGGGAAAGTACTACAATGAGCAGTTCTTC. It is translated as CASSPLGGKYYNEQFF.